Sequencing of this TCR beta chain was carried out in a study of blood T cell repertoires in COVID-19. Across the study: Samples came from the United States, Italy and Spain, spanning acute and convalescent COVID-19.

This table comes from immunoSEQ multiplex PCR, and its TCRdb copy is limited to in-frame clones, with some not included. The sample records 250,000 to 350,000 clones, more than 75% being singletons. CDR3 length equals 15 residues. Germline V gene lookup returns CDR1 SEHNR and CDR2 FQNEAQ (reference sequence). With V trimmed by 5 bases and J by 3 bases, 9 bases remained unmatched. The specimen was peripheral blood. The sequence derives from a woman aged 50 to 60 who had recovered from COVID-19. This chain connects TRBV7-9 to TRBJ2-5; 7 bases are shared with TRBD1. The CDR3 coding sequence is TGTGCCAGCAGCCCCACCCCGACAGGGAAAGAGACCCAGTACTTC. Translated: CASSPTPTGKETQYF.